This T cell receptor beta chain was observed in a study of blood T cell repertoires in COVID-19. Turning to the study itself: Nucleic acid was either cDNA or gDNA, and it came from T cells, B-cell-depleted T cells, or PBMCs.

Authors' data handling: Estimates of nucleated cell counts were drawn from the amplification of reference gene primers. Here immunoSEQ multiplex PCR was the method, and the copy in TCRdb shows in-frame clones only, minus some. V and J calls and clone size are copied from that table; D and trimming were computed from the DNA. The sample lists roughly 180,000 clones, roughly 81% seen once, with roughly 7.7% in the top ten. The receptor was isolated from a man aged 40-49 years who had recovered from COVID-19. Sequenced material: peripheral blood.

CDR3 protein: CASSVGQGYEQYF. The CDR3 bases are TGTGCCAGCAGTGTCGGGCAGGGTTACGAGCAGTACTTC. The chain has TRBV27 and TRBJ2-7; tentative D call: TRBD1 (5 bases). This CDR3 region has 13 residues. Germline lookup yields CDR1 MNHEY and CDR2 SMNVEV (reference sequence). Trimming took off 5 bases at V and 4 bases at J, with 12 bases between the two ends.